This passage covers 8 T cell receptor beta chains from one sample sequenced in a study of blood T cell repertoires in COVID-19. Only in-frame clones appear in the TCRdb table, and some are missing; sequencing was by immunoSEQ multiplex PCR. The top ten hold around 4.4% of the sample, which has about 81,000 clones, about 80% seen once. The sample comprised peripheral blood. These TCRs come from a woman aged 45-65 years with acute or convalescent COVID-19.

This chain joins TRBV4-2 and TRBJ2-7; D is unclear. V lost 0 bases and J 7 bases, leaving 7 bases between the germline ends. Germline V CDR1 and CDR2: LGHNA, YNFKEQ. This CDR3 spans 12 amino acids. The chain's CDR3 is CASSQDSLEQYF. CDR3 coding DNA: TGTGCCAGCAGCCAAGATAGCCTAGAGCAGTACTTC.

The chain is built from TRBV6-1 and TRBJ1-2; no clear D gene. V lost 1 base and J 8 bases, leaving 17 bases between the germline ends. CDR1 and CDR2 (germline): MNHNS, SASEGT. The CDR3 runs 15 residues. DNA of the CDR3: TGTGCCAGCAGTGAAGTCCGGGTCACGGTCCGGGGCTACACCTTC. This gives the protein CASSEVRVTVRGYTF.

The chain is built from TRBV3-1 (or the pseudogene TRBV3-2) and TRBJ1-6; the D gene is possibly TRBD1 (6 bases). The V gene's germline CDR1 is LGHDT and CDR2 YNNKEL (reference sequence). The CDR3 has 19 residues. V was trimmed by 1 base and J by 6 bases, leaving 22 bases between them. Here the CDR3 DNA reads TGTGCCAGCAGCCAAGCCGAGTCTCTCATACAGGGAAGTAATTCACCCCTCCACTTT. It translates to CASSQAESLIQGSNSPLHF.

This rearrangement joins TRBV9 to TRBJ1-2; D remains ambiguous. This CDR3 has 17 residues. Germline V gene data show CDR1 as SGDLS and CDR2 as YYNGEE. V was cut by 0 bases and J by 4 bases, with 19 bases left in between. CDR3 coding DNA: TGTGCCAGCAGCGTAGGCGACATGACGGGATTCCGCTATGGCTACACCTTC. It yields the protein CASSVGDMTGFRYGYTF.

The rearrangement uses TRBV19 and TRBJ2-1; the D is unclear. Trimming took 5 bases from V and 4 from J, leaving 12 bases between them. The CDR3 sequence is 14 residues long. CDR1 is LNHDA and CDR2 is SQIVND in the germline V gene (reference sequence). The CDR3: CASSVQEAYNEQFF. CDR3 nucleotide sequence: TGTGCCAGTAGTGTCCAGGAAGCTTACAATGAGCAGTTCTTC.

CDR3 region: CASSPGGGVYTEAFF. For the CDR3, the DNA is TGTGCCAGCAGCCCCGGGGGAGGGGTATACACTGAAGCTTTCTTT. The chain uses TRBV6-5 and TRBJ1-1, with D perhaps matching TRBD1 (5 bases). Per germline, CDR1 MNHEY and CDR2 SVGAGI. V was cut by 6 bases and J by 3 bases, with 17 bases left in between. This CDR3 has 15 residues.

The chain couples TRBV27 to TRBJ1-6, with 8 nucleotides matching TRBD1. The trim removed 4 bases at V and 9 bases at J, leaving 8 bases unmatched. The CDR3 covers 15 residues. Germline V gene sequence: CDR1 MNHEY, CDR2 SMNVEV (reference sequence). CDR3 amino acids: CASSSLTGGGSPLHF. The CDR3 region has the DNA TGTGCCAGCAGTTCACTCACAGGGGGGGGTTCACCCCTCCACTTT.

The chain couples TRBV6-5 to TRBJ1-3, with D hard to call. Per the germline V gene, CDR1 is MNHEY and CDR2 is SVGAGI. This CDR3 is built from 11 residues. Trimming took off 11 bases at V and 3 bases at J, with 8 bases between the two ends. CDR3 region: CAVQIGNTIYF. The CDR3, as DNA: TGTGCCGTCCAGATTGGAAACACCATATATTTT.